These 31 T cell receptor beta chains originate from one sample sequenced in a study of T cells in Graves' hyperthyroidism and ophthalmopathy. What was amplified from RNA transcripts were TCR beta CDR3 regions. Using the HTBI primer set, a first-round RT-PCR was run on the TCR CDR3. MiXCR, applied by TCRdb to the multiplex PCR reads, yields one record per CDR3 protein. The repertoire holds around 300,000 distinct CDR3 sequences, with about 25% as singletons. Sequencing used blood. Source of these receptors: a middle-aged man with Graves' hyperthyroidism that later progressed to Graves' ophthalmopathy.

This clonotype showed up many times. The rearrangement links TRBV24-1 to TRBJ2-4; D gene uncertain. Per the germline V gene, CDR1 is KGHDR and CDR2 is SFDVKD. V was pared by 4 bases and J by 8 bases, with 14 bases between. There are 14 residues in the CDR3. The CDR3 DNA reads TGTGCCACCAGTGAAGCTGTAGGCGGTGACATTCAGTACTTC. Protein product: CATSEAVGGDIQYF.

This chain connects TRBV7-9 to TRBJ2-2; the D gene is possibly TRBD2 (5 bases). Germline-derived CDR1 and CDR2 are SEHNR and FQNEAQ (reference sequence). Trimming pared 3 bases from V and 6 bases from J, leaving 8 bases between. This CDR3 region has 13 residues. This CDR3 reads CASSLVAPGELFF. CDR3 in DNA: TGTGCCAGCAGCTTGGTAGCGCCCGGGGAGCTGTTTTTT.

The chain links TRBV28 to TRBJ1-5; D remains unclear. The CDR3 runs 15 residues. Germline assignment: CDR1 MDHEN and CDR2 SYDVKM. V lost 7 bases, J lost 4 bases, and 17 bases lay in between. CDR3 nucleotides: TGTGCCAGCAATCCACAAACTCGGGGTAATCAGCCCCAGCATTTT. Protein sequence: CASNPQTRGNQPQHF.

This chain joins TRBV11-2 and TRBJ1-5, with D perhaps matching TRBD1 (6 bases). Trimming shortened V by 6 bases and J by 4 bases, and 13 bases separated the two germline ends. Germline lookup yields CDR1 SGHAT and CDR2 FQNNGV. This CDR3 region has 14 residues. CDR3 sequence (DNA): TGTGCCAGCAGTAATGGGGGCGGAAATCAGCCCCAGCATTTT. Amino acids: CASSNGGGNQPQHF. The whole variable domain, filled in from reference TRBV11-2 and TRBJ1-5, reads EAGVAQSPRYKIIEKRQSVAFWCNPISGHATLYWYQQILGQGPKLLIQFQNNGVVDDSQLPKDRFSAERLKGVDSTLKIQPAKLEDSAVYLCASSNGGGNQPQHFGDGTRLSIL.

This clonotype was observed many times. The chain's CDR3 is CSVDIGQKDDTGELFF. The CDR3 bases are TGCAGCGTTGATATTGGGCAGAAAGACGACACCGGGGAGCTGTTTTTT. The rearrangement uses TRBV29-1 and TRBJ2-2; D gene ambiguous. Between the trimmed V and J ends, which lost 3 bases and 3 bases, there was a span of 17 bases. The CDR3 is 16 amino acids. In germline, CDR1 is SQVTM, CDR2 ANQGSEA.

V gene TRBV6-5 combines with J gene TRBJ2-3; possibly TRBD1 for D (5 bases). Germline V gene data show CDR1 as MNHEY and CDR2 as SVGAGI. Trimming removed 0 bases at V and 0 bases at J, with 10 bases between. The CDR3 loop spans 16 amino acids. The CDR3 loop reads CASSYSWTRSTDTQYF. The CDR3 region has the DNA TGTGCCAGCAGTTACTCTTGGACAAGGAGCACAGATACGCAGTATTTT.

The sample holds many counts of this clonotype. The genes are TRBV18 and TRBJ1-5; weak D call: TRBD1 (5 bases). This CDR3 is 14 amino acids long. Germline CDR1 KGHSH, CDR2 LQKENI. The V and J ends lost 6 bases and 6 bases respectively, with 15 bases between them. The CDR3 DNA reads as TGTGCCAGCTCGGCCGGGACCACGGCTCAGCCCCAGCATTTT. As protein: CASSAGTTAQPQHF.

This clonotype was seen many times. The rearrangement joins TRBV6-5 to TRBJ2-5, with 8 bases that match TRBD1. Per the germline V gene, CDR1 is MNHEY and CDR2 is SVGAGI. J was trimmed by 5 bases and V by 4 bases; bases with no gene match: 12. This CDR3 is 16 amino acids long. This chain's CDR3 is CASSSKLRGRGETQYF. The CDR3 nucleotides are TGTGCCAGCAGTTCCAAACTCAGGGGGCGCGGGGAGACCCAGTACTTC.

This clonotype was recorded at least ten times. The chain carries TRBV6-2 or TRBV6-3 and TRBJ2-5, with 9 bases lining up with TRBD1. Germline loops: CDR1 MNHEY, CDR2 SVGEGT. The V and J ends lost 5 bases and 3 bases, in that order; junction bases with no gene match: 7. This CDR3 has 15 amino acids. For the CDR3, the DNA is TGTGCCAGCAGTAACCGGGGACAGGGTGAAGAGACCCAGTACTTC. It is translated as CASSNRGQGEETQYF.

The chain carries TRBV12-3 or TRBV12-4 and TRBJ1-1; 7 bases match TRBD1. Trimming cost V 5 bases and J 7 bases; bases outside gene matches: 4. This CDR3 contains 12 residues. CDR3 in amino acids: CASSVRDSEAFF. CDR3 sequence (DNA): TGTGCCAGCAGTGTTAGGGACAGTGAAGCTTTCTTT.

This clonotype was picked up many times. Here the CDR3 DNA reads TGCAGCGTTTGTGTAGGGATAGAGACCCAGTACTTC. Its translation is CSVCVGIETQYF. The gene calls are TRBV29-1 and TRBJ2-5; D call uncertain. This CDR3 is built from 12 residues. The germline V and J ends were trimmed by 5 bases and 4 bases, with 11 bases remaining between them. The germline CDR1 and CDR2 sequences are SQVTM and ANQGSEA.

This clonotype was recorded at least ten times. This chain uses TRBV4-1 with TRBJ1-5, with 7 bases lining up with TRBD1. V lost 2 bases, J lost 2 bases, and 6 bases stayed unmatched. The CDR3 sequence is 16 residues long. Per the germline V gene, CDR1 is MGHRA and CDR2 is YSYEKL. CDR3 in amino acids: CASSQRTGDRNQPQHF. The CDR3 nucleotides read TGCGCCAGCAGCCAAAGAACAGGGGATCGCAATCAGCCCCAGCATTTT.

This clonotype was recorded at least ten times. The genes are TRBV19 and TRBJ1-5; the match to TRBD1 covers 7 bases. Germline V gene data show CDR1 as LNHDA and CDR2 as SQIVND (reference sequence). With 6 bases clipped from V and 5 bases from J, the junction kept 7 bases outside the gene matches. This CDR3 contains 14 residues. The CDR3 nucleotides are TGTGCCAGTAGCCAAGACAGGGTCTATCAGCCCCAGCATTTT. It yields the protein CASSQDRVYQPQHF.

This clonotype was counted ten times or more. The chain has TRBV2 and TRBJ1-3; D gene unclear. The V end was cut by 6 bases, the J end by 0 bases, with 12 bases between. The germline V gene has CDR1 SNHLY and CDR2 FYNNEI. The CDR3 has 15 residues. This chain's CDR3 is CASRPGPGSGNTIYF. CDR3 sequence (DNA): TGTGCCAGCAGACCAGGACCTGGCTCTGGAAACACCATATATTTT.

The table lists this clonotype with many counts. The genes are TRBV12-3 or TRBV12-4 and TRBJ1-5; 8 bases map to TRBD1. The junction had 8 bases not matched to a gene; V was cut back by 5 bases and J by 2 bases. This CDR3 has 16 amino acids. CDR3 nucleotides: TGTGCCAGCAGTGCGGACAGGGTCAGTGGCAATCAGCCCCAGCATTTT. This codes for CASSADRVSGNQPQHF.

This clonotype was picked up many times. The chain recombines TRBV11-2 with TRBJ2-7; D is possibly TRBD2 (6 bases). The CDR3 consists of 15 residues. Trimming removed 5 bases at V and 0 bases at J, with 14 bases between. CDR1 is SGHAT, CDR2 FQNNGV, per germline. The CDR3 DNA reads TGTGCCAGCAGCAAACCGGGACTGAACTCCTACGAGCAGTACTTC. It specifies CASSKPGLNSYEQYF. Complete variable domain (other parts from reference TRBV11-2 and TRBJ2-7): EAGVAQSPRYKIIEKRQSVAFWCNPISGHATLYWYQQILGQGPKLLIQFQNNGVVDDSQLPKDRFSAERLKGVDSTLKIQPAKLEDSAVYLCASSKPGLNSYEQYFGPGTRLTVT.

This clonotype was observed at least ten times. The chain recombines TRBV6-1 with TRBJ1-1; D is possibly TRBD1 (6 bases). Germline lookup yields CDR1 MNHNS and CDR2 SASEGT. The CDR3 runs 14 residues. Trimming removed 7 bases at V and 3 bases at J, with 15 bases between. The CDR3 reads CASKGGSLDTEAFF. The CDR3 DNA reads as TGTGCCAGCAAGGGGGGAAGTTTAGACACTGAAGCTTTCTTT.

The chain carries TRBV2 and TRBJ2-7; tentative D call: TRBD2 (6 bases). This CDR3 region has 14 residues. Germline V gene data show CDR1 as SNHLY and CDR2 as FYNNEI. V lost 8 bases, J lost 3 bases, and 17 bases lay in between. The CDR3 nucleotides read TGTGCCAGCGGGAGGCCAGCCAGATTCTACGAGCAGTACTTC. Its translation is CASGRPARFYEQYF.

This clonotype has ten or more counts. The genes are TRBV6-2 or TRBV6-3 and TRBJ1-5; D may be TRBD1 (5 bases). V lost 8 bases and J lost 0, with 8 bases in between. Germline values: CDR1 MNHEY, CDR2 SVGEGT. This CDR3 has 13 amino acids. The CDR3 reads CASQGNSNQPQHF. The CDR3 nucleotides read TGTGCCAGCCAGGGTAATAGCAATCAGCCCCAGCATTTT.

This clonotype came up many times. CDR3 region: CASSYVISNSYEQYF. For the CDR3, the DNA is TGTGCCAGCAGTTACGTCATATCAAACTCCTACGAGCAGTACTTC. The chain employs TRBV6-5 and TRBJ2-7; no definite D call. CDR1 is MNHEY, CDR2 SVGAGI, per germline. Trimming took 2 bases from V and 0 from J, leaving 11 bases between them. This CDR3 spans 15 amino acids.

Ten or more counts support this clonotype. The V call is TRBV3-1, the J call TRBJ1-5, with 7 bases aligning to TRBD1. Germline V lookup: CDR1 LGHDT, CDR2 YNNKEL (reference sequence). CDR3 length: 15 amino acids. The V segment lost 0 bases and the J segment 4 bases; nucleotides outside the gene matches: 3. CDR3 DNA: TGTGCCAGCAGCCAAGATACAGGGGCGAATCAGCCCCAGCATTTT. This gives the protein CASSQDTGANQPQHF.

This clonotype was observed at least ten times. The chain has TRBV29-1 and TRBJ1-1; no clear D. Germline loops: CDR1 SQVTM, CDR2 ANQGSEA. V was clipped by 7 bases and J by 2 bases, with 14 bases between them. The CDR3 is 13 amino acids. The CDR3 spells CSGATAFNTEAFF. CDR3 DNA sequence: TGCAGCGGAGCTACAGCATTTAACACTGAAGCTTTCTTT.

Many counts were recorded for this clonotype. V usage is TRBV10-3 and J usage is TRBJ1-2; D gene uncertain. This CDR3 spans 11 amino acids. The germline V gene encodes CDR1 ENHRY and CDR2 SYGVKD. V lost 7 bases to trimming and J lost 8 bases, with 11 bases between them. The CDR3: CAITGLGGYTF. CDR3 in DNA: TGTGCCATCACCGGCTTGGGGGGCTACACCTTC.

This clonotype occurred many times. The V call is TRBV5-1, the J call TRBJ2-7, with 9 bases lining up with TRBD2. The CDR3 extends over 16 amino acids. Germline lookup yields CDR1 SGHRS and CDR2 YFSETQ. Trimming cost V 2 bases and J 2 bases; bases outside gene matches: 8. Here the CDR3 reads CASSFGPTSGTYEQYF. The CDR3 DNA reads as TGCGCCAGCAGCTTTGGACCGACTAGCGGCACCTACGAGCAGTACTTC.

The sample holds many counts of this clonotype. The V call is TRBV18, the J call TRBJ1-6; TRBD1 matches at 9 bases. The CDR3 is 15 residues long. Trimming cost V 5 bases and J 8 bases; bases outside gene matches: 7. Germline V gene lookup returns CDR1 KGHSH and CDR2 LQKENI. CDR3 DNA sequence: TGTGCCAGCTCAGAGGACAGGGGCCTCTATTCACCCCTCCACTTT. Translating it yields CASSEDRGLYSPLHF.

In its sample, this clonotype was seen many times. The chain joins TRBV6-2 or TRBV6-3 to TRBJ2-7; D possibly corresponds to TRBD2 (5 bases). The CDR3 length is 15 residues. The V end was cut by 4 bases, the J end by 0 bases, with 13 bases between. Germline CDR1 and CDR2: MNHEY and SVGEGT. CDR3 DNA sequence: TGTGCCAGCAGTTCTCTAACCGGGAACTCCTACGAGCAGTACTTC. It specifies CASSSLTGNSYEQYF.

At least ten counts were recorded for this clonotype. The V call is TRBV7-3, the J call TRBJ1-3, with D maybe TRBD1 (6 bases). Germline V CDR1 and CDR2: SGHTA, FQGTGA. The CDR3 length is 12 residues. Trimming shortened V by 5 bases and J by 7 bases, and 9 bases separated the two germline ends. Here the CDR3 DNA reads TGTGCCAGCAGCCCCAGGGGTAACACCATATATTTT. It yields the protein CASSPRGNTIYF.

This clonotype was recorded many times. The rearrangement links TRBV7-8 to TRBJ2-6; TRBD1 is a possible D gene (6 bases). V was trimmed by 1 base and J by 0 bases, leaving 13 bases between them. The CDR3 loop spans 18 amino acids. Germline CDR1 reads SGHVS; CDR2 reads FQNEAQ. CDR3 DNA sequence: TGTGCCAGCAGCTTAGGACAGGCTGTCATCTCTGGGGCCAACGTCCTGACTTTC. Its translation is CASSLGQAVISGANVLTF.

This clonotype has a count of ten or more. The rearrangement links TRBV27 to TRBJ1-1, with 9 positions matching TRBD1. This CDR3 region has 15 residues. The V and J ends lost 2 bases and 10 bases, in that order; junction bases with no gene match: 11. Germline V gene sequence: CDR1 MNHEY, CDR2 SMNVEV (reference sequence). The CDR3 DNA reads TGTGCCAGCAGTTTACGAGGGACAGGGTCTGGGGGAGCTTTCTTT. Translated: CASSLRGTGSGGAFF.

The V gene is TRBV27, the J gene TRBJ2-7, with 8 bases fitting TRBD1. V gave up 6 bases and J gave up 0 bases; unmatched junction bases: 4. This CDR3 is built from 14 residues. The germline CDR1 and CDR2 sequences are MNHEY and SMNVEV (reference sequence). The CDR3 coding sequence is TGTGCCAGCAGGCGGACAGGGAGCTCCTACGAGCAGTACTTC. Its protein product is CASRRTGSSYEQYF.

This clonotype was detected ten times or more. The rearrangement joins TRBV7-3 to TRBJ1-3; D gene ambiguous. Germline lookup yields CDR1 SGHTA and CDR2 FQGTGA. With 5 bases removed from V and 2 bases from J, the gap between germline ends came to 13 bases. This CDR3 is built from 15 residues. Here the CDR3 DNA reads TGTGCCAGCAGCCCTGGAGTGGGTCCTGGAAACACCATATATTTT. This gives the protein CASSPGVGPGNTIYF.